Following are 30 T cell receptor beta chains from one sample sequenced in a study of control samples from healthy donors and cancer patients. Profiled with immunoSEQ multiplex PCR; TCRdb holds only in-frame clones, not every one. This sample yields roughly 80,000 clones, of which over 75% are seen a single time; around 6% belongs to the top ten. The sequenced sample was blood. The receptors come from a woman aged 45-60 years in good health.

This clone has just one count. CDR3 loop: CASSVVAGELFF. The CDR3 region has the DNA TGTGCCAGCAGCGTAGTAGCCGGGGAGCTGTTTTTT. The chain has TRBV9 and TRBJ2-2, with D unresolved. V shed 0 bases and J shed 6 bases, with 3 bases lying between them. Germline CDR1 is SGDLS and CDR2 is YYNGEE. The CDR3 runs 12 residues.

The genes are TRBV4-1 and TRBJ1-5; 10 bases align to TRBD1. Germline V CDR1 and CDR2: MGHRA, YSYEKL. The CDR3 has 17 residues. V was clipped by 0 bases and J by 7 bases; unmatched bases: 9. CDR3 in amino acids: CASSQDLGTGVKQPQHF. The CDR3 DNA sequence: TGCGCCAGCAGCCAAGATCTAGGGACAGGGGTTAAACAGCCCCAGCATTTT.

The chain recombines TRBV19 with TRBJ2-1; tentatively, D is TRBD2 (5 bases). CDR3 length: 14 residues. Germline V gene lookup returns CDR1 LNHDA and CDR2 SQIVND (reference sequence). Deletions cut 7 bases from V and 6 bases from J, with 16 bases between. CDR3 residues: CASINSRGSNEQFF. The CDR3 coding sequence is TGTGCCAGTATAAACAGTCGGGGTTCCAATGAGCAGTTCTTC.

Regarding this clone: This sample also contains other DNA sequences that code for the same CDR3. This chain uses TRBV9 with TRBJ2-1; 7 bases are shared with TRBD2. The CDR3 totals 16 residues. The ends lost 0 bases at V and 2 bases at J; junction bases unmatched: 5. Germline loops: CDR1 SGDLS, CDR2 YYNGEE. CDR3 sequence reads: CASSVEGGGPYNEQFF. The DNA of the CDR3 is TGTGCCAGCAGCGTAGAAGGCGGGGGACCCTACAATGAGCAGTTCTTC.

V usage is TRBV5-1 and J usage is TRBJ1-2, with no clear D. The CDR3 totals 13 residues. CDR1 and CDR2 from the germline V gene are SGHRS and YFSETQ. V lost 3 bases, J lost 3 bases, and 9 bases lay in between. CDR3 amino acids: CASSSSGDYGYTF. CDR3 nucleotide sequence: TGCGCCAGCAGCTCCTCCGGAGACTATGGCTACACCTTC.

Here the CDR3 reads CASSFAGASTDTQYF. CDR3 in DNA: TGCGCCAGCAGCTTCGCGGGGGCAAGCACAGATACGCAGTATTTT. The rearrangement links TRBV5-1 to TRBJ2-3, with a weak D call TRBD2 (7 bases). This CDR3 contains 15 residues. Trimming left V 2 bases short and J 0 bases short, with 10 bases between. In germline, CDR1 is SGHRS, CDR2 YFSETQ.

The CDR3 DNA is TGTGCCAGCAGCCAAGATAGGAGGCAGCAGTACTCTGGAAACACCATATATTTT. It encodes CASSQDRRQQYSGNTIYF. The chain recombines TRBV4-2 with TRBJ1-3; unclear D gene. The length of the CDR3 is 18 residues. The germline V gene encodes CDR1 LGHNA and CDR2 YNFKEQ. Between the trimmed V and J ends, which lost 0 bases and 0 bases, there was a span of 15 bases.

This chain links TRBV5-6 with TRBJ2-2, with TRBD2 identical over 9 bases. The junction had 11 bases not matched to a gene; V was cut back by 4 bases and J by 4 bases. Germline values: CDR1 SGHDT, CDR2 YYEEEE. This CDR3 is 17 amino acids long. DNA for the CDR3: TGTGCCAGCAGCGTTGACCTAAGCGGGGGGATCACCGGGGAGCTGTTTTTT. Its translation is CASSVDLSGGITGELFF.

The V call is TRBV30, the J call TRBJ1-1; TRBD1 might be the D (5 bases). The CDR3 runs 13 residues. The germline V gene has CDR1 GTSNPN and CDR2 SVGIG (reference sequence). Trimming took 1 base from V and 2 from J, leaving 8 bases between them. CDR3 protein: CAWSEQVNTEAFF. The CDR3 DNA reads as TGTGCCTGGAGTGAACAGGTAAACACTGAAGCTTTCTTT.

Here the CDR3 DNA reads TGTGCCAGCAGCCAGGTTCACAACTATGGCTACACCTTC. It translates to CASSQVHNYGYTF. This chain uses TRBV25-1 with TRBJ1-2, with D uncertain. With 6 bases removed from V and 2 bases from J, the gap between germline ends came to 10 bases. CDR1 and CDR2 (germline): MGHDK, SYGVNS. The CDR3 spans 13 residues.

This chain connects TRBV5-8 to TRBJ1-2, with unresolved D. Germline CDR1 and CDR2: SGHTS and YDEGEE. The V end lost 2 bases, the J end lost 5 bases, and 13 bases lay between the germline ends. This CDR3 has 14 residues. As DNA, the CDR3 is TGTGCCAGCAGCTTATCGAGGGAAAGATATGGCTACACCTTC. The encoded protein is CASSLSRERYGYTF.

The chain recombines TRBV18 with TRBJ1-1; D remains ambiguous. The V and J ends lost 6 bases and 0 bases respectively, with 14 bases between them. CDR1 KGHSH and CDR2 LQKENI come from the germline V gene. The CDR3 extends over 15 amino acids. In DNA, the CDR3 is TGTGCCAGCTCGACCACCGAGAACATGAACACTGAAGCTTTCTTT. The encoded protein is CASSTTENMNTEAFF.

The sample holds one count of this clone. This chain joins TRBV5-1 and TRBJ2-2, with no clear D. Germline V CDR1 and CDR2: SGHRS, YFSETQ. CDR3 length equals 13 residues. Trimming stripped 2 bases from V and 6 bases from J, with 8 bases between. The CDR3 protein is CASSFLDPGELFF. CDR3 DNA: TGCGCCAGCAGCTTTCTAGACCCCGGGGAGCTGTTTTTT.

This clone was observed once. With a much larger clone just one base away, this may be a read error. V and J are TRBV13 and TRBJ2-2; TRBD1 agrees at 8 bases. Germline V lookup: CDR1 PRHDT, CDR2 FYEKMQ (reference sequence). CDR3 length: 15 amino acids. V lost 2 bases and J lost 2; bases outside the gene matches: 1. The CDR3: CASSLQGANTGELFF. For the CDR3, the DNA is TGTGCCAGCAGCTTACAGGGGGCTAACACCGGGGAGCTGTTTTTT.

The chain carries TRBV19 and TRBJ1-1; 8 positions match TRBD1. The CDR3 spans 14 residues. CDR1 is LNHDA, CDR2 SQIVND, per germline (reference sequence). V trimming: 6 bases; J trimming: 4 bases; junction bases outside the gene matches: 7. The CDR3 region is CASRTDRVGTEAFF. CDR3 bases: TGTGCCAGTAGAACGGACAGGGTCGGCACTGAAGCTTTCTTT.

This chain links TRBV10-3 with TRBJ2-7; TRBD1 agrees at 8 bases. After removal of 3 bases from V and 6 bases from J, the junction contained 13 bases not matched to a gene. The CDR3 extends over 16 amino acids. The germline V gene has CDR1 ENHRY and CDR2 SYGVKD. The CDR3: CAISEPTGTGRGEQYF. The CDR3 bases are TGTGCCATCAGTGAACCGACCGGGACAGGTAGGGGCGAGCAGTACTTC.

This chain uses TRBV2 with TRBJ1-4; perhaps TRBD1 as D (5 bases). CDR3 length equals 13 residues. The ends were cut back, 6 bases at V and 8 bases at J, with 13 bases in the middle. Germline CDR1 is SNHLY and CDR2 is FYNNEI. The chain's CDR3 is CASSLGRREKLFF. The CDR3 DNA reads TGTGCCAGCAGCCTGGGGCGACGAGAAAAACTGTTTTTT.

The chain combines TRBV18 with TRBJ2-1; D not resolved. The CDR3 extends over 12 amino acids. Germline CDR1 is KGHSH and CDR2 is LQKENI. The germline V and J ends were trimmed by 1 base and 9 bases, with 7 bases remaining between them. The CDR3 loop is CASSPLVGEQFF. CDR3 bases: TGTGCCAGCTCACCACTTGTCGGTGAGCAGTTCTTC.

CDR3 loop: CASSSQAGTAYGYTF. CDR3 nucleotides: TGTGCCAGCAGTTCACAGGCCGGGACAGCCTATGGCTACACCTTC. The rearrangement links TRBV27 to TRBJ1-2; 7 nucleotides line up with TRBD1. The CDR3 runs 15 residues. The V gene end was trimmed by 4 bases and the J gene end by 4 bases; junction bases not matched to a gene: 9. Per the germline V gene, CDR1 is MNHEY and CDR2 is SMNVEV (reference sequence).

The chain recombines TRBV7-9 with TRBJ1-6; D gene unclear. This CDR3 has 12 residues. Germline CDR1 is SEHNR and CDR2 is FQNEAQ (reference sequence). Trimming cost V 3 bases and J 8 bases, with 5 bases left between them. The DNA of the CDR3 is TGTGCCAGCAGCTTGGACGATTCACCCCTCCACTTT. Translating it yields CASSLDDSPLHF. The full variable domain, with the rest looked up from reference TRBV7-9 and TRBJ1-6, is DTGVSQNPRHKITKRGQNVTFRCDPISEHNRLYWYRQTLGQGPEFLTYFQNEAQLEKSRLLSDRFSAERPKGSFSTLEIQRTEQGDSAMYLCASSLDDSPLHFGNGTRLTVT.

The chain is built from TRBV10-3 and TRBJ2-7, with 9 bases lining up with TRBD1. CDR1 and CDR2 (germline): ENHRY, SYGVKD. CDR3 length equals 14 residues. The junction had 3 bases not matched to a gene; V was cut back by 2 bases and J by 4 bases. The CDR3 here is CAISEMTGGYEQYF. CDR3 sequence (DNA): TGTGCCATCAGTGAGATGACAGGGGGATACGAGCAGTACTTC.

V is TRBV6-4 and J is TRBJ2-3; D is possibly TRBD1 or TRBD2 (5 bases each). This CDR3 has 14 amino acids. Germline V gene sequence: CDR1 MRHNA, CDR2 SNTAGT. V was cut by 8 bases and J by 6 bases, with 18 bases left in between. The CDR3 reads CASVGTSMRDTQYF. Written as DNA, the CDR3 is TGTGCCAGCGTCGGGACGTCGATGAGGGATACGCAGTATTTT.

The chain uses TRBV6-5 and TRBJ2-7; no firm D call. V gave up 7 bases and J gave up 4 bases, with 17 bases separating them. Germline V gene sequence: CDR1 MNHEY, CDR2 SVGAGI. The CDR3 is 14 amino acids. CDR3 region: CASIAPGPPYEQYF. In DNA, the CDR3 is TGTGCCAGCATAGCCCCGGGTCCTCCGTACGAGCAGTACTTC.

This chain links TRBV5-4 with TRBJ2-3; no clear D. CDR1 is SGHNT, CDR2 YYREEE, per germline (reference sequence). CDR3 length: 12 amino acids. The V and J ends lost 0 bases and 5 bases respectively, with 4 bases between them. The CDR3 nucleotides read TGTGCCAGCAGCTTGGGGGGAGATACGCAGTATTTT. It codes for CASSLGGDTQYF.

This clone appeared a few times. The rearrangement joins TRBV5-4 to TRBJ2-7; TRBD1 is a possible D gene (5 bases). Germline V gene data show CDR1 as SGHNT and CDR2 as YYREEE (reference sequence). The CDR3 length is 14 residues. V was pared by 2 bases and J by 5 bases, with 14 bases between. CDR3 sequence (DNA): TGTGCCAGCAGCTTAGACAGTCCAGGCCACGAGCAGTACTTC. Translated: CASSLDSPGHEQYF.

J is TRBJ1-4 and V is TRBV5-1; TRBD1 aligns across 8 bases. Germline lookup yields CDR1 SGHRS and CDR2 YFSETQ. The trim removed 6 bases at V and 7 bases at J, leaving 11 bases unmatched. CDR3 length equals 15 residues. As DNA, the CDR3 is TGCGCCAGCACGTCAGACACGACAGGGGCTGAAAAACTGTTTTTT. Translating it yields CASTSDTTGAEKLFF. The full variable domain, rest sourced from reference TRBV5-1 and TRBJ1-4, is KAGVTQTPRYLIKTRGQQVTLSCSPISGHRSVSWYQQTPGQGLQFLFEYFSETQRNKGNFPGRFSGRQFSNSRSEMNVSTLELGDSALYLCASTSDTTGAEKLFFGSGTQLSVL.

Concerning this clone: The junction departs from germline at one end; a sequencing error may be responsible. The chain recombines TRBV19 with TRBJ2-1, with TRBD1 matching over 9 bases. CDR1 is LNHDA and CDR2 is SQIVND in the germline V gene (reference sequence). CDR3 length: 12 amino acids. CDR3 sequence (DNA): TGTGCCAGTAGTAGAACCGGGACAGGGTACGTCTTC. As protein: CASSRTGTGYVF.

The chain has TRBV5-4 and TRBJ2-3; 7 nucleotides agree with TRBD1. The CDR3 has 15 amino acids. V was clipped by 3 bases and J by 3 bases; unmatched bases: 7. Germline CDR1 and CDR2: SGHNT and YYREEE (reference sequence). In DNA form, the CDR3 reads TGTGCCAGCAGCTCACTGACGGACAGGACAGATACGCAGTATTTT. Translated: CASSSLTDRTDTQYF.

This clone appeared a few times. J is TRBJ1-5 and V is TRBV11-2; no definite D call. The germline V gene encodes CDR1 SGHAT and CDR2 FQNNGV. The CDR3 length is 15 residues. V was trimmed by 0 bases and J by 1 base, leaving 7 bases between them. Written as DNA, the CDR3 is TGTGCCAGCAGCTTAGAAGGCAGAAGCAATCAGCCCCAGCATTTT. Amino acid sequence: CASSLEGRSNQPQHF.

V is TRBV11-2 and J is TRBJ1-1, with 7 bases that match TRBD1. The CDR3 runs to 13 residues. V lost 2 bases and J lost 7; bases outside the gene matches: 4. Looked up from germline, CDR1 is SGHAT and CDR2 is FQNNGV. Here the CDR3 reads CASSLRQGNEAFF. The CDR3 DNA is TGTGCCAGCAGCTTACGACAGGGAAATGAAGCTTTCTTT.